Below, 14 T cell receptor beta chains from the same sample are listed, as sequenced in a study of OX40 agonist ivuxolimab in advanced cancers. Clones were read by immunoSEQ multiplex PCR, and TCRdb kept only the in-frame ones, dropping some. The table lists about 36,000 clones, 74% of them singletons. This specimen was CD4+ or CD8+ T cells sorted from blood, taken in a trial of the OX40 agonist ivuxolimab. All receptors derive from an adult with an advanced solid tumor such as melanoma, head and neck, liver or kidney cancer.

The rearrangement joins TRBV30 to TRBJ1-1; TRBD1 matches at 10 bases. J gave up 4 bases and V 5 bases, and 4 bases lay outside the gene matches. CDR3 length: 13 amino acids. Germline-derived CDR1 and CDR2 are GTSNPN and SVGIG (reference sequence). The CDR3 region has the DNA TGTGCCTGGGACCGGGACAGGGGCACTGAAGCTTTCTTT. Translation gives CAWDRDRGTEAFF.

A note on this clone: This may be a read error: a much more frequent sequence differs by one nucleotide. Different DNA sequences within this sample yield the same CDR3. The chain links TRBV14 to TRBJ2-5; tentative D call: TRBD1 (6 bases). The CDR3 sequence is 13 residues long. V lost 4 bases to trimming and J lost 2 bases, with 8 bases between them. Germline CDR1 reads SGHDN; CDR2 reads FVKESK. CDR3 loop: CASSRTVQETQYF. CDR3 sequence (DNA): TGTGCCAGCAGCCGGACAGTACAAGAGACCCAGTACTTC.

This chain connects TRBV4-2 to TRBJ2-1; tentatively, D is TRBD1 or TRBD2 (6 bases each). The CDR3 extends over 15 amino acids. V lost 1 base to trimming and J lost 2 bases, with 9 bases between them. The V gene's germline CDR1 is LGHNA and CDR2 YNFKEQ. CDR3 loop: CASSQAGGTYNEQFF. The DNA of the CDR3 is TGTGCCAGCAGCCAAGCCGGGGGCACCTACAATGAGCAGTTCTTC.

This chain links TRBV4-2 with TRBJ1-3, with 10 nucleotides matching TRBD1. Germline values: CDR1 LGHNA, CDR2 YNFKEQ. The length of the CDR3 is 15 residues. V gave up 5 bases and J gave up 2 bases; unmatched junction bases: 3. This chain's CDR3 is CASSSGQGAGNTIYF. CDR3 nucleotides: TGTGCCAGCAGCTCAGGACAGGGGGCTGGAAACACCATATATTTT.

A few counts support this clone. The chain couples TRBV19 to TRBJ2-2; 11 positions agree with TRBD1. V lost 5 bases to trimming and J lost 4 bases; unmatched junction nucleotides: 3. CDR1 and CDR2 from the germline V gene are LNHDA and SQIVND (reference sequence). This CDR3 is built from 15 residues. This chain's CDR3 is CASSFGTGGTGELFF. DNA of the CDR3: TGTGCCAGTAGTTTCGGGACAGGGGGCACCGGGGAGCTGTTTTTT.

This clone was seen a few times. The chain uses TRBV6-5 and TRBJ1-1; the D is unclear. The length of the CDR3 is 14 residues. Germline assignment: CDR1 MNHEY and CDR2 SVGAGI. The V end lost 5 bases, the J end lost 0 bases, and 10 bases lay between the germline ends. The CDR3 is CASSPGSMNTEAFF. CDR3 bases: TGTGCCAGCAGTCCCGGGAGCATGAACACTGAAGCTTTCTTT.

V and J are TRBV9 and TRBJ2-7, with D perhaps assigned TRBD1 or TRBD2 (6 bases each). The ends were cut back, 4 bases at V and 9 bases at J, with 11 bases in the middle. Germline values: CDR1 SGDLS, CDR2 YYNGEE. CDR3 length: 11 amino acids. The CDR3: CASSKQGGQYF. The CDR3 nucleotides read TGTGCCAGCAGCAAACAGGGAGGGCAGTACTTC.

V gene TRBV30 combines with J gene TRBJ1-2; D may be TRBD1 (5 bases). CDR3 size: 13 residues. The germline CDR1 and CDR2 sequences are GTSNPN and SVGIG (reference sequence). V was shortened by 2 bases and J by 2 bases, with 9 bases between the two germline ends. CDR3 DNA sequence: TGTGCCTGGAGTACGGGACTGAACTATGGCTACACCTTC. This sequence encodes CAWSTGLNYGYTF.

This clone showed up just once. The V gene is TRBV11-2, the J gene TRBJ1-6; D perhaps matches TRBD1 (5 bases). This CDR3 region has 14 residues. From germline, CDR1 is SGHAT and CDR2 FQNNGV. Trimming removed 0 bases at V and 10 bases at J, with 10 bases between. The CDR3 protein is CASSLDPGTSPLHF. In nucleotides, the CDR3 is TGTGCCAGCAGCTTAGATCCCGGGACCTCACCCCTCCACTTT.

The chain is built from TRBV11-1 and TRBJ2-5, with no clear D. This CDR3 is built from 13 residues. Germline lookup yields CDR1 SGHAT and CDR2 FQDESV (reference sequence). Deletions cut 5 bases from V and 4 bases from J, with 11 bases between. CDR3 region: CASSTQVRETQYF. In nucleotides, the CDR3 is TGTGCCAGCAGCACCCAGGTCCGAGAGACCCAGTACTTC.

The rearrangement links TRBV9 to TRBJ2-3; possible D gene TRBD2, 5 bases. The CDR3 consists of 15 residues. V shed 4 bases and J shed 2 bases, with 14 bases lying between them. The germline V gene encodes CDR1 SGDLS and CDR2 YYNGEE. The CDR3 loop is CASSSSGSYTDTQYF. The CDR3 DNA follows: TGTGCCAGCAGCTCCTCGGGGTCATACACAGATACGCAGTATTTT.

This clone is labeled as medium-sized. This rearrangement joins TRBV5-1 to TRBJ1-5; D is perhaps TRBD1 (6 bases). Germline V gene data show CDR1 as SGHRS and CDR2 as YFSETQ. Trimming took off 4 bases at V and 4 bases at J, with 12 bases between the two ends. The CDR3 spans 14 residues. This CDR3 reads CASSPDSLNQPQHF. CDR3 in DNA: TGCGCCAGCAGCCCGGACAGTCTAAATCAGCCCCAGCATTTT.

This chain links TRBV14 with TRBJ2-5; unclear D gene. The CDR3 runs to 13 residues. Deletions cut 1 base from V and 5 bases from J, with 8 bases between. CDR1 and CDR2 (germline): SGHDN, FVKESK. CDR3: CASSQAGYETQYF. The CDR3 DNA reads as TGTGCCAGCAGCCAAGCCGGGTATGAGACCCAGTACTTC.

The rearrangement joins TRBV27 to TRBJ1-1; tentative D call: TRBD1 (6 bases). Per the germline V gene, CDR1 is MNHEY and CDR2 is SMNVEV (reference sequence). There are 15 residues in the CDR3. The V end was cut by 2 bases, the J end by 5 bases, with 15 bases between. The CDR3 DNA sequence: TGTGCCAGCAGTTTAAGCGGGGGGGCGAGAACTGAAGCTTTCTTT. This translates into CASSLSGGARTEAFF.